These 22 T cell receptor beta chains originate from one sample sequenced in a study of OX40 agonist ivuxolimab in advanced cancers. The repertoire was sequenced with immunoSEQ multiplex PCR; TCRdb's copy has only in-frame clones and lacks some. The table has 60,000 or so clones, 65% to 90% seen once. The source material was CD4+ or CD8+ T cells sorted from blood, sampled in a trial of the OX40 agonist ivuxolimab. The origin of the receptors is an adult with an advanced solid tumor such as melanoma, head and neck, liver or kidney cancer.

This clone was counted a few times. The chain links TRBV2 to TRBJ1-2; TRBD1 is a possible D gene (6 bases). V was shortened by 6 bases and J by 7 bases, with 18 bases between the two germline ends. Germline values: CDR1 SNHLY, CDR2 FYNNEI. This CDR3 comprises 14 residues. CDR3 amino acids: CASSIQTGTPGYTF. The CDR3 nucleotides read TGTGCCAGCAGCATCCAAACAGGGACGCCTGGCTACACCTTC.

The rearrangement links TRBV15 to TRBJ1-2, with D possibly matching TRBD1 (5 bases). V gave up 0 bases and J gave up 4 bases, with 6 bases separating them. Germline assignment: CDR1 LNHNV and CDR2 YYDKDF (reference sequence). CDR3 length: 13 residues. Here the CDR3 DNA reads TGTGCCACCAGCAGAGAAGGGGCCTATGGCTACACCTTC. Translated, it gives CATSREGAYGYTF.

This chain's CDR3 is CASMIDPGTGELFF. In DNA form, the CDR3 reads TGTGCCAGCATGATAGATCCAGGCACCGGGGAGCTGTTTTTT. The chain is built from TRBV6-1 and TRBJ2-2; no firm D call. CDR1 is MNHNS, CDR2 SASEGT, per germline. CDR3 length: 14 residues. V dropped 7 bases and J dropped 4 bases, with 13 bases sitting between them.

This clone is a singleton in its sample. The chain uses TRBV4-1 and TRBJ1-5, with D unresolved. Trimming pared 5 bases from V and 4 bases from J, leaving 9 bases between. This CDR3 comprises 13 residues. The germline V gene has CDR1 MGHRA and CDR2 YSYEKL. Here the CDR3 reads CASSSVGNQPQHF. The CDR3 coding sequence is TGCGCCAGCAGCTCAGTTGGTAATCAGCCCCAGCATTTT.

This clone came up once. The gene calls are TRBV2 and TRBJ2-3; 11 bases agree with TRBD2. Trimming removed 5 bases from V and 9 bases from J; junction bases left unmatched: 13. This CDR3 comprises 16 residues. Germline V gene data show CDR1 as SNHLY and CDR2 as FYNNEI. For the CDR3, the DNA is TGTGCCAGCAGTCTCGGCCTAGCGGGGGGCCTTGAGACGCAGTATTTT. It is translated as CASSLGLAGGLETQYF.

This clone has a handful of counts. The chain recombines TRBV19 with TRBJ1-4; 12 bases are a match to TRBD1. The V gene end was trimmed by 5 bases and the J gene end by 4 bases; junction bases not matched to a gene: 5. Germline V gene sequence: CDR1 LNHDA, CDR2 SQIVND (reference sequence). This CDR3 comprises 16 residues. The DNA for the CDR3 is TGTGCCAGTAGTTCCGGGACAGGGGGCGTTAATGAAAAACTGTTTTTT. Translation gives CASSSGTGGVNEKLFF.

The rearrangement joins TRBV6-1 to TRBJ2-1, with 12 positions matching TRBD2. Looked up from germline, CDR1 is MNHNS and CDR2 is SASEGT. The J segment lost 9 bases and the V segment lost 4 bases, leaving 4 bases of the junction unmatched. The CDR3 totals 14 residues. CDR3 amino acids: CASSATSGGIEQFF. CDR3 coding DNA: TGTGCCAGCAGTGCGACTAGCGGGGGTATTGAGCAGTTCTTC.

The V and J genes are TRBV6-5 and TRBJ1-1; D might be TRBD1 (6 bases). Germline assignment: CDR1 MNHEY and CDR2 SVGAGI. This CDR3 spans 14 amino acids. V gave up 4 bases and J gave up 1 base, with 10 bases separating them. The CDR3 DNA reads as TGTGCCAGCAGTTTAGTCAGGGGGAACACTGAAGCTTTCTTT. This sequence encodes CASSLVRGNTEAFF.

Concerning this clone itself: Sequence at one end of the junction differs from germline and may be a read error. The rearrangement links TRBV23-1 to TRBJ2-7; D is unresolved. TRBV23-1 is reported as an ORF; its role is uncertain. This CDR3 has 14 amino acids. The CDR3 reads CASSPPLGGYKQYF. The CDR3 DNA follows: TGCGCCAGCAGTCCCCCCCTGGGCGGCTACAAGCAGTACTTC.

The chain carries TRBV6-1 and TRBJ1-5; the D is unclear. Trimming removed 3 bases at V and 5 bases at J, with 8 bases between. This CDR3 region has 13 residues. CDR1 and CDR2 (germline): MNHNS, SASEGT. The CDR3 region is CASSEYYDQPQHF. CDR3 DNA sequence: TGTGCCAGCAGTGAGTACTACGATCAGCCCCAGCATTTT.

The J gene is TRBJ2-1, the V gene TRBV28; D uncertain. V gave up 6 bases and J gave up 5 bases, with 8 bases separating them. The CDR3 loop spans 12 amino acids. From germline, CDR1 is MDHEN and CDR2 SYDVKM. CDR3 amino acids: CASRGSHNEQFF. Written as DNA, the CDR3 is TGTGCCAGCAGAGGGTCCCACAATGAGCAGTTCTTC.

This chain connects TRBV19 to TRBJ1-2; maybe TRBD1 (5 bases). CDR3 size: 16 residues. Germline loops: CDR1 LNHDA, CDR2 SQIVND (reference sequence). The V end was cut by 7 bases, the J end by 2 bases, with 20 bases between. Written as DNA, the CDR3 is TGTGCCAGTATTAAAGGTCATGCTTCAGGGAACTATGGCTACACCTTC. As protein: CASIKGHASGNYGYTF.

The genes are TRBV5-6 and TRBJ1-1; 7 bases fit TRBD1. The CDR3 contains 12 residues. In germline, CDR1 is SGHDT, CDR2 YYEEEE. Losses at the gene ends were 0 bases for V and 11 bases for J; bases not matched to a gene: 4. CDR3 nucleotides: TGTGCCAGCAGCTTGGTAAGGGGGCGGGCTTTCTTT. Translated: CASSLVRGRAFF. Full variable domain (rest looked up from reference TRBV5-6 and TRBJ1-1): DAGVTQSPTHLIKTRGQQVTLRCSPKSGHDTVSWYQQALGQGPQFIFQYYEEEERQRGNFPDRFSGHQFPNYSSELNVNALLLGDSALYLCASSLVRGRAFFGQGTRLTVV.

The chain is built from TRBV29-1 and TRBJ2-6; 8 bases are a match to TRBD1. Germline assignment: CDR1 SQVTM and CDR2 ANQGSEA. V was pared by 3 bases and J by 0 bases, with 1 base of the junction left unmatched. The CDR3 runs 15 residues. The CDR3 sequence: CSVEDRASGANVLTF. CDR3 DNA: TGCAGCGTTGAGGACAGGGCCTCTGGGGCCAACGTCCTGACTTTC.

The chain joins TRBV28 to TRBJ1-4, with 10 nucleotides matching TRBD1. The CDR3 runs 14 residues. CDR1 and CDR2 from the germline V gene are MDHEN and SYDVKM. Trimming cost V 6 bases and J 9 bases; bases outside gene matches: 7. The DNA for the CDR3 is TGTGCCAGCAGCTTGACAGGGGGCGATCAAAAACTGTTTTTT. Its translation is CASSLTGGDQKLFF.

The V and J genes are TRBV7-8 and TRBJ1-1, with D possibly matching TRBD1 (6 bases). The CDR3 is made up of 13 amino acids. The germline V gene has CDR1 SGHVS and CDR2 FQNEAQ. Trimming cost V 7 bases and J 2 bases, with 11 bases left between them. The CDR3, as DNA: TGTGCCAGCAACGAACAGGGTAACACTGAAGCTTTCTTT. Its protein is CASNEQGNTEAFF.

This chain links TRBV19 with TRBJ1-1; possible D gene TRBD1, 6 bases. The CDR3 runs to 15 residues. V lost 7 bases and J lost 7, with 22 bases in between. Germline V gene data show CDR1 as LNHDA and CDR2 as SQIVND (reference sequence). CDR3 amino acids: CASTDGTHEQSEAFF. The CDR3 bases are TGTGCCAGTACTGATGGGACACATGAACAAAGTGAAGCTTTCTTT.

This chain uses TRBV11-2 with TRBJ1-1; 8 positions agree with TRBD1. This CDR3 comprises 15 residues. CDR1 is SGHAT and CDR2 is FQNNGV in the germline V gene. V trimming: 0 bases; J trimming: 6 bases; junction bases outside the gene matches: 6. The CDR3 nucleotides read TGTGCCAGCAGCTTAGACAGGGGGCGCGTGGCTGAAGCTTTCTTT. It encodes CASSLDRGRVAEAFF.

DNA of the CDR3: TGTGCCAGCAGCTTACACAGGGGAGGTCCCGGGGAGCTGTTTTTT. It yields the protein CASSLHRGGPGELFF. The chain couples TRBV7-9 to TRBJ2-2; the D gene is possibly TRBD1 (7 bases). Germline V CDR1 and CDR2: SEHNR, FQNEAQ (reference sequence). This CDR3 has 15 amino acids. Trimming shortened V by 2 bases and J by 6 bases, and 13 bases separated the two germline ends.

The V gene is TRBV27, the J gene TRBJ2-7; tentatively, D is TRBD2 (6 bases). The CDR3 consists of 13 residues. Germline V gives CDR1 MNHEY, CDR2 SMNVEV (reference sequence). The germline V and J ends were trimmed by 5 bases and 0 bases, with 8 bases remaining between them. CDR3 amino acids: CASSPGVSYEQYF. The DNA for the CDR3 is TGTGCCAGCAGTCCGGGGGTCTCCTACGAGCAGTACTTC.

This chain uses TRBV18 with TRBJ1-2; D not certain. Per the germline V gene, CDR1 is KGHSH and CDR2 is LQKENI. V lost 3 bases and J 4 bases, leaving 9 bases between the germline ends. This CDR3 contains 13 residues. CDR3 nucleotide sequence: TGTGCCAGCTCACCTCCGGGTGGCTATGGCTACACCTTC. This codes for CASSPPGGYGYTF.

The genes are TRBV15 and TRBJ2-1; D not certain. Looked up from germline, CDR1 is LNHNV and CDR2 is YYDKDF (reference sequence). The V end was cut by 0 bases, the J end by 7 bases, with 10 bases between. This CDR3 has 14 residues. CDR3 DNA sequence: TGTGCCACCAGCAGAGATCTAGGGCCTAATGAGCAGTTCTTC. This sequence encodes CATSRDLGPNEQFF. Supplemented by reference TRBV15 and TRBJ2-1, the full variable domain reads DAMVIQNPRYQVTQFGKPVTLSCSQTLNHNVMYWYQQKSSQAPKLLFHYYDKDFNNEADTPDNFQSRRPNTSFCFLDIRSPGLGDTAMYLCATSRDLGPNEQFFGPGTRLTVL.